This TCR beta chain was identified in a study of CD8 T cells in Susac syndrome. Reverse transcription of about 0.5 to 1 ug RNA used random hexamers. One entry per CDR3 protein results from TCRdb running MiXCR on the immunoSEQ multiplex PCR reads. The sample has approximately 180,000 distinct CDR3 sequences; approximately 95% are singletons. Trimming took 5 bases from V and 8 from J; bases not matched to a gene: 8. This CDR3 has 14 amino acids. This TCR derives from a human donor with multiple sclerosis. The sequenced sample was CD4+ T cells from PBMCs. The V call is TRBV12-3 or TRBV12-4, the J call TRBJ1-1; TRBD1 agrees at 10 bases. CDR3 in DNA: TGTGCCAGCAGTCGACCCGGGACAGGGGTCGAAGCTTTCTTT. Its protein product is CASSRPGTGVEAFF.